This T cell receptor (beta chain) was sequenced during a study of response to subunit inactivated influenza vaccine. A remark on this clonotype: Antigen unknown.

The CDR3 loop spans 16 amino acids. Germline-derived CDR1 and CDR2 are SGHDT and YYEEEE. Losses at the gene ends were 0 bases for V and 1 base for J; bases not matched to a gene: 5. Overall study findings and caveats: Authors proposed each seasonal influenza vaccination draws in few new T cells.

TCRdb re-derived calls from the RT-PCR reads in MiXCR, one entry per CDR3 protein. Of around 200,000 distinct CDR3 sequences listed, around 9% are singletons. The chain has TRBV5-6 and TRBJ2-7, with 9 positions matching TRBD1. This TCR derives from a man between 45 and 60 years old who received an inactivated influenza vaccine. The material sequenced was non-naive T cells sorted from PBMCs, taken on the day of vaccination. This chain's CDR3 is CASSLAGTGLSYEQYF. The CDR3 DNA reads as TGTGCCAGCAGCTTGGCCGGGACAGGGCTATCCTACGAGCAGTACTTC.